The present T cell receptor (beta chain) was sequenced within a study of Graves' ophthalmopathy and Graves' hyperthyroidism. TCR beta CDR3 regions were amplified from RNA transcripts. Second-round multiplex PCR came after a first-round RT-PCR that employed HTBI primers. TCRdb redid the calling of the multiplex PCR reads with MiXCR, one entry per CDR3 protein. The data hold some 350,000 distinct CDR3 sequences, with 17% observed a single time. Hyperthyroidism is called stable when no ophthalmopathy develops within 18 months of follow-up. Newly diagnosed, the hyperthyroidism patients had under 2 months' duration and were aged 18 to 65. Orbital computed tomography, thyroid ultrasound, TRAb, serum thyroxine and clinical symptoms formed the basis of diagnosis. CDR1 and CDR2 (germline): MDHEN, SYDVKM. The ends lost 6 bases at V and 8 bases at J; junction bases unmatched: 11. This CDR3 has 16 residues. This clonotype was observed many times.

The specimen sequenced was peripheral blood. The rearrangement joins TRBV28 to TRBJ2-2, with 11 nucleotides matching TRBD2. The clonotype originates from an adult woman with stable Graves' hyperthyroidism. The CDR3 reads CASSNTMGLAAGELFF. In DNA form, the CDR3 reads TGTGCCAGCAGCAACACTATGGGACTAGCGGCAGGGGAGCTGTTTTTT.